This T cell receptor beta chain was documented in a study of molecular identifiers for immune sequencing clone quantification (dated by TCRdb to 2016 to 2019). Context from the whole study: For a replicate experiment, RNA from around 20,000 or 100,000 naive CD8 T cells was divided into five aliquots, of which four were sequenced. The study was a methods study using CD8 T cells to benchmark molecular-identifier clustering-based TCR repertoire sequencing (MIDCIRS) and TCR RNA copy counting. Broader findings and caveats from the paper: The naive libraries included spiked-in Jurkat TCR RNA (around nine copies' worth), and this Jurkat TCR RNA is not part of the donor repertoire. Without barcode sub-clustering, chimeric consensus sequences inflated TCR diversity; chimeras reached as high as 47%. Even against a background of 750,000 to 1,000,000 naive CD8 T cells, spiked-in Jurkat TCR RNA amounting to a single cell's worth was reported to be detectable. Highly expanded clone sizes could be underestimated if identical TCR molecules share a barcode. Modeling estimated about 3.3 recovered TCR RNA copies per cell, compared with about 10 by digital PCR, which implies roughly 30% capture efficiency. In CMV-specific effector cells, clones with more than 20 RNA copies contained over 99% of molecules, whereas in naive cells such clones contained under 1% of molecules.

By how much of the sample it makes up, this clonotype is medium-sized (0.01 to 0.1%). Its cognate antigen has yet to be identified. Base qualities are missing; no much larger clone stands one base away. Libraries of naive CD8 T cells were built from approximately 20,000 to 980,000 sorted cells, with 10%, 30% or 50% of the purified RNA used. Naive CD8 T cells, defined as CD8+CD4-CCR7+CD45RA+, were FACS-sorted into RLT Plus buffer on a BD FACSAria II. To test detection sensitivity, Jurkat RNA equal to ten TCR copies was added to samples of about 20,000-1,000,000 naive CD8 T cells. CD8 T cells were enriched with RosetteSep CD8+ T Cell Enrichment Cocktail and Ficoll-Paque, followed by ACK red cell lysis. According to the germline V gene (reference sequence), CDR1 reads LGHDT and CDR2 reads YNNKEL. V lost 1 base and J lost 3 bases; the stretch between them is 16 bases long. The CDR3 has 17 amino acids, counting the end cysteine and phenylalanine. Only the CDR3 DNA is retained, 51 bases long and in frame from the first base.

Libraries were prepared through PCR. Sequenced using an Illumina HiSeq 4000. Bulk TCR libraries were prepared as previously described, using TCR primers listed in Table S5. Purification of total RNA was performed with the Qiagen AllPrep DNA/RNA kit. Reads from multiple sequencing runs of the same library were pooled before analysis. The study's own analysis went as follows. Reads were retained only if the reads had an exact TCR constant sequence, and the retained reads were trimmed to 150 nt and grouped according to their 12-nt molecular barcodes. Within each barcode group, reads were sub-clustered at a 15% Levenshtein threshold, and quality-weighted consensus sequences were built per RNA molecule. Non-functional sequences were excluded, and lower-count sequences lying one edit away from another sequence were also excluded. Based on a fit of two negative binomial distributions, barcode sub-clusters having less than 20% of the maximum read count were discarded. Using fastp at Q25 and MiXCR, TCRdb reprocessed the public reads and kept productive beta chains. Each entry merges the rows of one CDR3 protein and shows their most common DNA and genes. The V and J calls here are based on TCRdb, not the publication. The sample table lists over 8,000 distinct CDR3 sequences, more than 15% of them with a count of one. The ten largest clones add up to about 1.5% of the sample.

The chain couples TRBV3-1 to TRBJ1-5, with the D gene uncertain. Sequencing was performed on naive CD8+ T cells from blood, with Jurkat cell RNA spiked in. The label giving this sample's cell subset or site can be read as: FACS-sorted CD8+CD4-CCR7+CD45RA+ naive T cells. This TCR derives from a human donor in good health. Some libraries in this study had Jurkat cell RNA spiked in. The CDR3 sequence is CASSQGTGSYHNQPQHF. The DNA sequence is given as TGTGCCAGCAGCCAAGGTACGGGGTCGTACCACAATCAGCCCCAGCATTTT.